One T cell receptor (beta chain) is described in this entry. The antigen remains unidentified. Trimming cost V 4 bases and J 1 base, with 7 bases left between them. This CDR3 has 13 residues. In germline, CDR1 is SGHTA, CDR2 FQGNSA. These data are taken from a study of shared clonotypes between healthy human individuals. Study-level findings and limits: Deeper or shallower sequencing was expected to change how clonotypes are shared among donors.

Per the original data handling: There were no quality scores in the junction-only immunoSEQ sequences, so filtering differed. Some clones are missing from TCRdb's copy, which holds only in-frame ones; the method was immunoSEQ multiplex PCR. That table furnishes V, J and clone size, whereas the DNA furnished D and trimming. The sample has some 2 million clones; roughly 96% are singletons. This chain connects TRBV7-2 to TRBJ2-5; the D is unclear. Sequencing was carried out using naive CD4+ T cells sorted from blood. Subset defined: CD45RA+ positively selected. This receptor was taken from a man younger than 35 in good health. CDR3 in DNA: TGTGCCAGCAGCTCGACTTTCCAAGAGACCCAGTACTTC. Protein sequence: CASSSTFQETQYF. The variable domain in full, completed from reference TRBV7-2 and TRBJ2-5, reads GAGVSQSPSNKVTEKGKDVELRCDPISGHTALYWYRQSLGQGLEFLIYFQGNSAPDKSGLPSDRFSAERTGGSVSTLTIQRTQQEDSAVYLCASSSTFQETQYFGPGTRLLVL.